The 10 T cell receptor beta chains below come from one sample, sequenced in a study of human T cells and chemical hapten exposure. MiXCR, run by TCRdb on the RACE reads, gives a single entry per CDR3 protein. Here the sample spans approximately 41,000 distinct CDR3 sequences, roughly 7.6% being singletons. The time point: pre-sensitization, week 0. The treatment here: therapeutic diphenylcyclopropenone sensitization with weekly scalp DPC. The input for sequencing was whole blood, taken in connection with sensitization to the hapten diphenylcyclopropenone (DPC). Receptor source: a woman in her 50s with alopecia areata. Some clones in this sample may be carry-over from other donors' samples.

This clonotype was found many times. The genes are TRBV29-1 and TRBJ2-1, with a weak D call TRBD2 (6 bases). Germline values: CDR1 SQVTM, CDR2 ANQGSEA. There are 14 residues in the CDR3. V was cut by 3 bases and J by 4 bases, with 13 bases left in between. CDR3 bases: TGCAGCGTTGACTCGGGAGCTCTATACAATGAGCAGTTCTTC. Protein: CSVDSGALYNEQFF.

Notes on this clonotype: Since a much larger clone is just one base distant, this may be a read error. The V and J genes are TRBV12-2 and TRBJ1-6. TRBV12-2 is deemed a pseudogene. This CDR3 is 13 amino acids long. CDR3 region: CASRSTSNSPIHF. CDR3 coding DNA: TGTGCAAGTCGCTCGACCTCTAATTCACCCATCCACTTT.

This clonotype was recorded at least ten times. The rearrangement links TRBV6-2 or TRBV6-3 to TRBJ2-1, with D unclear. V was pared by 1 base and J by 14 bases, with 15 bases between. This CDR3 contains 13 residues. Germline V gene sequence: CDR1 MNHEY, CDR2 SVGEGT. CDR3 nucleotides: TGTGCCAGCAGTTACTTAGCTAATGTCTTGGAGTTCTTC. It encodes CASSYLANVLEFF.

This clonotype occurred many times. The chain uses TRBV5-1 and TRBJ1-1; D gene ambiguous. Between the trimmed V and J ends, which lost 0 bases and 0 bases, there was a span of 9 bases. The CDR3 consists of 15 residues. From germline, CDR1 is SGHRS and CDR2 YFSETQ. The CDR3 reads CASSLAPGVNTEAFF. The CDR3 DNA sequence: TGCGCCAGCAGCTTGGCCCCTGGGGTGAACACTGAAGCTTTCTTT.

This clonotype was picked up many times. The rearrangement joins TRBV6-5 to TRBJ2-5, with 7 bases lining up with TRBD1. CDR3 length: 15 residues. Germline V gene data show CDR1 as MNHEY and CDR2 as SVGAGI. After removal of 6 bases from V and 1 base from J, the junction contained 8 bases not matched to a gene. This chain's CDR3 is CASRITGQAQETQYF. In DNA form, the CDR3 reads TGTGCCAGCAGAATAACAGGACAGGCCCAAGAGACCCAGTACTTC.

Notes on this clonotype: A much larger clone differs by one base, so this may be a read error. The chain has TRBV29-1 and TRBJ1-4, with TRBD1 matching over 12 bases. Germline V gene data show CDR1 as SQVTM and CDR2 as ANQGSEA. The CDR3 has 15 residues. Written as DNA, the CDR3 is TGCAGCGCCACGGGACAGGGGGCAACTAATGATAAACTGTTTTTT. The encoded protein is CSATGQGATNDKLFF.

This clonotype was counted only a few times. V and J are TRBV28 and TRBJ2-5; D possibly uses TRBD1 or TRBD2 (5 bases each). The germline gives CDR1 MDHEN, CDR2 SYDVKM. This CDR3 is built from 15 residues. The V gene lost 8 bases and the J gene lost 1 base, with 17 bases spanning the gap. Here the CDR3 reads CASQGAGAGQETQYF. Here the CDR3 DNA reads TGTGCCAGCCAAGGGGCCGGGGCCGGCCAAGAGACCCAGTACTTC.

This clonotype has a count of ten or more. The rearrangement links TRBV7-3 to TRBJ2-3, with unresolved D. Germline V lookup: CDR1 SGHTA, CDR2 FQGTGA. This CDR3 is built from 14 residues. V was trimmed by 5 bases and J by 13 bases, leaving 22 bases between them. CDR3: CASSPNKGNPIEYF. CDR3 bases: TGTGCCAGCAGCCCCAATAAGGGCAACCCGATTGAGTATTTT.

This clonotype was detected ten times or more. This chain joins TRBV10-3 and TRBJ2-7; D is perhaps TRBD1 or TRBD2 (5 bases each). Trimming removed 4 bases at V and 4 bases at J, with 17 bases between. Germline lookup yields CDR1 ENHRY and CDR2 SYGVKD. The CDR3 length is 15 residues. CDR3 in DNA: TGTGCCATCAGTGGGGGACCACCCCGAGGGTACGAGCAGTACTTC. It translates to CAISGGPPRGYEQYF.

This chain connects TRBV27 to TRBJ2-7; 8 positions agree with TRBD2. Trimming at V came to 2 bases and at J to 0 bases, leaving 3 bases not matched to a gene. CDR1 MNHEY and CDR2 SMNVEV come from the germline V gene (reference sequence). CDR3 size: 15 residues. CDR3 sequence reads: CASSLAGGYSYEQYF. The DNA of the CDR3 is TGTGCCAGCAGTTTAGCGGGAGGCTACTCCTACGAGCAGTACTTC.